The rows below give T cell receptor beta chains drawn from one sample of a study of control samples from healthy donors and cancer patients. TCRdb's copy holds only in-frame clones and misses some; the assay was immunoSEQ multiplex PCR. The sample holds about 150,000 clones, around nine tenths seen once. The source material was blood. These receptors were collected from a man aged 30-40 years in good health. CDR3s include the opening cysteine and the closing phenylalanine or tryptophan.

CASSESVDYSNQPQHF | TRBJ1-5 | TRBV6-1
CASSRGTLSGNTIYF | TRBJ1-3 | TRBV7-9
CASSILGNQPQHF | TRBJ1-5 | TRBV19
CASSQVAGTSAEKLFF | TRBJ1-4 | TRBV4-2
CASSVGQNRSPLHF | TRBJ1-6 | TRBV9
CASSLQGSINTEAFF | TRBJ1-1 | TRBV5-6
CASSTGGNTIYF | TRBJ1-3 | TRBV6-5
CASNLDGVSGNTIYF | TRBJ1-3 | TRBV19
CASSLEGQPTEKLFF | TRBJ1-4 | TRBV7-2
CASSDDTNQPQHF | TRBJ1-5 | TRBV2
CASSLDGGRAWETQYF | TRBJ2-5 | TRBV7-2
CASSDAGGPIKGQYF | TRBJ2-3 | TRBV5-6
CASSKSSGGWDTQYF | TRBJ2-3 | TRBV9
CASSQYTNRAFENIQYF | TRBJ2-4 | TRBV7-9
CATALKGAETQYF | TRBJ2-5 | TRBV24-1
CASKDESNQPQHF | TRBJ1-5 | TRBV2
CASSVATSAGSGNTIYF | TRBJ1-3 | TRBV9